This is a list of T cell receptor beta chains from one sample in a study of cytomegalovirus exposure and HLA in healthy donors. This table comes from immunoSEQ multiplex PCR, and its TCRdb copy is limited to in-frame clones, with some not included. The sample data list 95,000 to 150,000 clones. The sequenced sample consisted of PBMCs. The receptors shown here come from a man aged 18 to 35 in good health and CMV-seronegative. Each CDR3 is given with its conserved first and last residue. The D gene is left open where the match is weak.

d_call j_call v_call cdr3_nt cdr3_aa
TRBD2 TRBJ2-1 TRBV5-1 TGCGCCAGCAGCCGAACTCAATTAGCGGGAGGACGGAATGAGCAGTTCTTC CASSRTQLAGGRNEQFF
NA TRBJ1-1 TRBV25-1 TGTGCCAGCAGTGAATTTCTGGGCGCCTCTGAAGCTTTCTTT CASSEFLGASEAFF
TRBD1 TRBJ1-2 TRBV9 TGTGCCAGCAAGCCGGGACAGGGAAGAGGCTACACCTTC CASKPGQGRGYTF
NA TRBJ2-5 TRBV4-1 TGCGCCAGCAGCCAAGATCGATCGAGGGCAGGGACAAAGTACTTC CASSQDRSRAGTKYF
TRBD1 TRBJ1-6 TRBV6-5 TGTGCCAGCAGTTACCGGGACAGGGCTTTACCCCTCCACTTT CASSYRDRALPLHF
NA TRBJ1-1 TRBV27 TGTGCCAGCAGCCCCTCTATGGGCCCCAGGGAGGACACTGAAGCTTTCTTT CASSPSMGPREDTEAFF
NA TRBJ2-7 TRBV7-9 TGTGCCAGCAGCTCTTCCGGGATATACGAGCAGTACTTC CASSSSGIYEQYF
TRBD2 TRBJ2-1 TRBV6-5 TGTGCCAGCAGTTACTCGAGAGCGGGGTCATACAATGAGCAGTTCTTC CASSYSRAGSYNEQFF
TRBD1 TRBJ2-2 TRBV14 TGTGCCAGCAGCCAAGATGAATGGAGGGACAGGGTAAGGACCGGGGAGCTGTTTTTT CASSQDEWRDRVRTGELFF
NA TRBJ2-5 TRBV5-4 TGTGCCAGCGGGGAGACGTATAGACAAGAGACCCAGTACTTC CASGETYRQETQYF
TRBD1 TRBJ1-5 TRBV30 TGTGCCTGGAGTGCCGGGACAGGGGGTTTAAATCAGCCCCAGCATTTT CAWSAGTGGLNQPQHF
NA TRBJ2-7 TRBV10-2 TGCGCCAGCAGTGAGTTCCACTACGAGCAGTACTTC CASSEFHYEQYF
NA TRBJ2-2 TRBV4-1 TGCGCCAGCAGCCAAGATCAGGAGGGTGGGGTGTTTGGGGAGCTGTTTTTT CASSQDQEGGVFGELFF